One sample yielded the 14 T cell receptor beta chains listed below, sequenced in a study of cytomegalovirus exposure and HLA in healthy donors (TCRdb year 2017). The library relied on the immunoSEQ multiplex PCR assay. For the multiplex PCR, a mixture combining 60 forward primers for TCR Vbeta segments and 13 reverse primers for TCR Jbeta segments was used. What TCRdb holds here is the immuneACCESS table cut down to in-frame rearrangements. Part of the clones is not present; checked against another copy, under half of the missing clones reflect an unresolved V gene, and the others are unexplained. The sample table lists 130,000 or so clones, 80% to 90% of them with a count of one. The top ten hold about 1.8% of the sample. The source material was PBMCs. These receptors originate from a man between 40 and 49 years old in good health and CMV-seronegative.

The chain recombines TRBV30 with TRBJ2-1, with 10 positions matching TRBD2. Germline V gene lookup returns CDR1 GTSNPN and CDR2 SVGIG (reference sequence). Trimming cost V 0 bases and J 10 bases; bases outside gene matches: 3. The length of the CDR3 is 13 residues. The CDR3 loop reads CAWSVAGGVEQFF. DNA of the CDR3: TGTGCCTGGAGTGTAGCGGGGGGGGTGGAGCAGTTCTTC.

The V call is TRBV14, the J call TRBJ2-2; TRBD2 aligns across 11 bases. Germline V gene lookup returns CDR1 SGHDN and CDR2 FVKESK. V lost 3 bases, J lost 5 bases, and 5 bases stayed unmatched. The CDR3 sequence is 16 residues long. CDR3 sequence: CASSQTGTSGTGELFF. For the CDR3, the DNA is TGTGCCAGCAGCCAGACCGGGACTAGCGGTACCGGGGAGCTGTTTTTT.

The chain links TRBV4-1 to TRBJ1-3; D not certain. Trimming left V 2 bases short and J 2 bases short, with 7 bases between. Per the germline V gene, CDR1 is MGHRA and CDR2 is YSYEKL. The CDR3 totals 14 residues. For the CDR3, the DNA is TGCGCCAGCAGCCAAATGGGCCCTGGAAACACCATATATTTT. Translating gives CASSQMGPGNTIYF.

This clone was seen many times. V gene TRBV11-2 combines with J gene TRBJ2-7, with 8 bases that match TRBD1. Trimming took 10 bases from V and 3 from J; bases not matched to a gene: 8. Germline assignment: CDR1 SGHAT and CDR2 FQNNGV. The CDR3 sequence is 13 residues long. The CDR3 DNA follows: TGTGCCACCAATGGACAGGGATTCTACGAGCAGTACTTC. Protein sequence: CATNGQGFYEQYF. Filled out from reference TRBV11-2 and TRBJ2-7, the complete variable domain reads EAGVAQSPRYKIIEKRQSVAFWCNPISGHATLYWYQQILGQGPKLLIQFQNNGVVDDSQLPKDRFSAERLKGVDSTLKIQPAKLEDSAVYLCATNGQGFYEQYFGPGTRLTVT.

For the CDR3, the DNA is TGTGCCAGCAGTTCTGGACAGGGTGCTTTCTTT. It yields the protein CASSSGQGAFF. The chain recombines TRBV6-5 with TRBJ1-1; 8 bases are shared with TRBD1. Germline V gives CDR1 MNHEY, CDR2 SVGAGI. The CDR3 has 11 amino acids. V lost 4 bases, J lost 11 bases, and 3 bases stayed unmatched.

CDR3 in amino acids: CASSLRDYEQYF. DNA for the CDR3: TGTGCCAGCTCACTTCGGGACTACGAGCAGTACTTC. The chain recombines TRBV18 with TRBJ2-7, with D maybe TRBD2 (5 bases). Looked up from germline, CDR1 is KGHSH and CDR2 is LQKENI. V was trimmed by 4 bases and J by 3 bases, leaving 7 bases between them. The CDR3 spans 12 residues.

This clone appeared once. The chain is built from TRBV6-5 and TRBJ2-5; D remains unclear. The DNA end is a closer match to TRBJ2-7, so the J assignment may be wrong. CDR3 length equals 9 residues. Germline V gives CDR1 MNHEY, CDR2 SVGAGI. Written as DNA, the CDR3 is TGTGCCAGCAGCTACGAGCAGTACTTC. Its translation: CASSYEQYF.

This rearrangement joins TRBV7-9 to TRBJ1-3; tentatively, D is TRBD1 (5 bases). CDR3 length equals 16 residues. Germline V lookup: CDR1 SEHNR, CDR2 FQNEAQ (reference sequence). V lost 6 bases and J 0 bases, leaving 15 bases between the germline ends. DNA of the CDR3: TGTGCCAGCAGTACCACAGGCTCTGACTCTGGAAACACCATATATTTT. This translates into CASSTTGSDSGNTIYF.

The V gene is TRBV27, the J gene TRBJ2-7; D ambiguous. Trimming removed 2 bases at V and 2 bases at J, with 10 bases between. CDR3 length equals 14 residues. Germline assignment: CDR1 MNHEY and CDR2 SMNVEV (reference sequence). This chain's CDR3 is CASSLALEPYEQYF. The DNA of the CDR3 is TGTGCCAGCAGTTTAGCTCTTGAGCCCTACGAGCAGTACTTC.

The rearrangement links TRBV9 to TRBJ2-5; D may be TRBD2 (6 bases). The CDR3 extends over 15 amino acids. CDR1 and CDR2 (germline): SGDLS, YYNGEE. Trimming removed 2 bases at V and 1 base at J, with 12 bases between. CDR3: CASSVGGAGQETQYF. The CDR3 bases are TGTGCCAGCAGCGTCGGCGGGGCGGGCCAAGAGACCCAGTACTTC.

The chain recombines TRBV30 with TRBJ2-1; TRBD2 matches 12 bases. This CDR3 spans 17 amino acids. The ends lost 0 bases at V and 7 bases at J; junction bases unmatched: 10. Germline loops: CDR1 GTSNPN, CDR2 SVGIG (reference sequence). This CDR3 reads CAWSVVGLAGFRNEQFF. Written as DNA, the CDR3 is TGTGCCTGGAGTGTAGTGGGACTAGCGGGTTTCCGGAATGAGCAGTTCTTC.

The gene calls are TRBV5-4 and TRBJ2-3; perhaps TRBD2 as D (6 bases). The CDR3 consists of 14 residues. V lost 4 bases, J lost 0 bases, and 9 bases lay in between. Germline values: CDR1 SGHNT, CDR2 YYREEE (reference sequence). CDR3 nucleotide sequence: TGTGCCAGCAGCGGGAGCGGGAGCACAGATACGCAGTATTTT. It encodes CASSGSGSTDTQYF.

The genes are TRBV6-4 and TRBJ2-1; 11 positions agree with TRBD2. The CDR3 spans 16 residues. Germline CDR1 and CDR2: MRHNA and SNTAGT. The ends lost 2 bases at V and 6 bases at J; junction bases unmatched: 6. The CDR3: CASSDGASGRRNEQFF. The CDR3 DNA reads TGTGCCAGCAGTGACGGGGCTAGCGGGAGGCGCAATGAGCAGTTCTTC.

V usage is TRBV11-1 and J usage is TRBJ2-7, with 11 positions matching TRBD1. Germline CDR1 and CDR2: SGHAT and FQDESV (reference sequence). This CDR3 spans 16 amino acids. The trim removed 0 bases at V and 2 bases at J, leaving 3 bases unmatched. CDR3 bases: TGTGCCAGCAGCTTAGCCGGGACAGGGGGAACCTACGAGCAGTACTTC. This sequence encodes CASSLAGTGGTYEQYF. Filled out from reference TRBV11-1 and TRBJ2-7, the complete variable domain reads EAEVAQSPRYKITEKSQAVAFWCDPISGHATLYWYRQILGQGPELLVQFQDESVVDDSQLPKDRFSAERLKGVDSTLKIQPAELGDSAMYLCASSLAGTGGTYEQYFGPGTRLTVT.